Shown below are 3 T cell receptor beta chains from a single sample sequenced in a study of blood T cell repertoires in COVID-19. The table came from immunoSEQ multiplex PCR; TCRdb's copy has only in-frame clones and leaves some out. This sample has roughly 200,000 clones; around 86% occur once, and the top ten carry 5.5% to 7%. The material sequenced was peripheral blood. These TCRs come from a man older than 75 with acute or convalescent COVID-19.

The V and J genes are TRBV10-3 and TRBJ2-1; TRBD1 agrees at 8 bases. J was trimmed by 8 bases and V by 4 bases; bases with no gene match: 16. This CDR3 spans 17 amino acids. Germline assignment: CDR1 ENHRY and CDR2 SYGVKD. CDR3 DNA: TGTGCCATCAGTGGGGGACCAGGGACAGGCTCTAGCCATGAGCAGTTCTTC. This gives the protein CAISGGPGTGSSHEQFF.

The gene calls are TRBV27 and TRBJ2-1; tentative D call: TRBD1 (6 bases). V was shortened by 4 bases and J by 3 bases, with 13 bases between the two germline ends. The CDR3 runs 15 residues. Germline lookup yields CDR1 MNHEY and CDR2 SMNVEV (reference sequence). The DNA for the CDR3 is TGTGCCAGCAGTTCACCGGGACATAACTACAATGAGCAGTTCTTC. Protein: CASSSPGHNYNEQFF.

As DNA, the CDR3 is TGTGCCAGCAGCCCGACTAGCGGGAGATACAATGAGCAGTTCTTC. Translation gives CASSPTSGRYNEQFF. The gene calls are TRBV28 and TRBJ2-1; TRBD2 aligns across 12 bases. Looked up from germline, CDR1 is MDHEN and CDR2 is SYDVKM. The V segment lost 6 bases and the J segment 4 bases; nucleotides outside the gene matches: 4. This CDR3 has 15 amino acids.